Below, one T cell receptor (beta chain) is given with its context. Antigen specificity is unknown. PCR was performed using 60 Vbeta and 13 Jbeta primers. Assay used: immunoSEQ multiplex PCR; TCRdb lists only in-frame clones, some missing. The sample has fewer than 200,000 clones; around 72% are singletons. The V gene lost 0 bases and the J gene lost 1 base, with 12 bases spanning the gap. This CDR3 spans 16 amino acids. Germline V gene sequence: CDR1 LGHNA, CDR2 YSLEER. The sample is drawn from a study of cytomegalovirus exposure and HLA in healthy donors. Study observations and caveats: A link between a missense DCLRE1C variant and TCR beta V- and J-gene trimming emerged from a later analysis. Earlier analysis looked at TCR beta V segments, and most were productive about 90% or about 30% of the time. Cytomegalovirus-associated TCR beta chains were listed, numbering 150 to 200.

The sequence was collected from a man aged 40-49 years in good health and CMV-seropositive. This chain connects TRBV4-3 to TRBJ1-2; TRBD1 is a possible D gene (5 bases). The sample comprised PBMCs. CDR3 sequence reads: CASSQDVQALNYGYTF. In DNA, the CDR3 is TGCGCCAGCAGCCAAGATGTACAGGCTCTTAACTATGGCTACACCTTC.